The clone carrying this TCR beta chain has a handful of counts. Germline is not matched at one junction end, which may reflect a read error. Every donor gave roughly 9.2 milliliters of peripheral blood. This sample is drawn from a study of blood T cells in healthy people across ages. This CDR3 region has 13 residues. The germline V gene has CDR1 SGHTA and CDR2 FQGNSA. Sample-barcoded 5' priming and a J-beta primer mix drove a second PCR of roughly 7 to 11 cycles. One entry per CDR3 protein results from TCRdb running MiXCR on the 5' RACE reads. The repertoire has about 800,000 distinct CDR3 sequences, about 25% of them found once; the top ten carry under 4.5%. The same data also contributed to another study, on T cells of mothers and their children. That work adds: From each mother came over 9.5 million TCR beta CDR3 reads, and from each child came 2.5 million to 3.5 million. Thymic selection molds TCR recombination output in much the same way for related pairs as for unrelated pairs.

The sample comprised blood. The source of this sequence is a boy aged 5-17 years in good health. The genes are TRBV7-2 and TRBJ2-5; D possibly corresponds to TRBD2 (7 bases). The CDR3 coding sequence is TGTGCCAGCAGCCCGAGGGGGGCGGGAGAAGGGTTCTTC. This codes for CASSPRGAGEGFF.